This T cell receptor beta chain derives from a study of shared clonotypes between healthy human individuals (dated by TCRdb to 2020 to 2021). At the level of the whole study: A few men and two women, aged 18 to 49 years, made up the cohort. For each donor, CD4 naive and CD4 memory were each given three plates, CD8 naive was given two plates, and CD8 memory was given one plate. To estimate repertoire size and how much clonotype sharing occurs between individuals, the study deeply sequenced the blood TCR repertoires of roughly 5 healthy adults. Different laboratories and diverse techniques were used to prepare libraries and sequence TCR repertoires, to increase sequencing depth and limit assay-specific biases. Leukapheresis yielded between about 0.94 and 9.5 billion PBMCs per donor. General findings and caveats noted by the study authors: Pairwise subsampling indicated that sequencing depth was expected to affect the degree of clonotype sharing among donors. The small number of donors limited the genetic and exposure-history diversity represented. Sampling was restricted to blood, and TCR repertoires in tissues likely differ from the TCR repertoires found in blood. Higher generation probabilities were observed for clonotypes shared by all four sorted-subset donors than for non-shared clonotypes. Larger estimated clonotype richness was generally found for naive subsets than for memory subsets. When a few donors were compared, the shared fraction of clonotypes was around 5% for naive CD4, around 3.6% for naive CD8, more than 2% for memory CD4, and 0.3% to 0.5% for memory CD8. Incomplete sequencing was indicated by rarefaction of sorted-subset datasets, despite the large sequencing depth.

Using the deep immunoSEQ assay, TCR CDR3 regions were amplified from genomic DNA by multiplex PCR. Extracted genomic DNA from each cell subset was distributed evenly across all wells of several immunoSEQ 96-well plates, and each plate was treated as a replicate. For sorted subsets, approximately 210 ng of genomic DNA, equivalent to 25,000 to 30,000 T cell genomes, went into each replicate PCR. The purified libraries were quantified using a Qubit 3.0 fluorometer, sized with a Bioanalyzer 2100, and then quantified again using the KAPA Library Quantification kit. Every immunoSEQ 96-well plate was sequenced on a separate single-read 150-cycle Illumina NextSeq 550 flow cell. As for how the authors treated the data: Because the immunoSEQ output held only junctional sequences and lacked quality scores, the filtering could not match the filtering applied to full-length reads. Sequences were annotated with PyIR, a Python wrapper for IgBLAST v1.9, using IMGT germline references to assign V/J genes and CDR3. Reads with weak V/J assignments (E-value above 1e-6), missing CDR3, stop codons, out-of-frame junctions, or ambiguous translated residues were removed. V3J clonotypes were defined by identical inferred V gene, J gene, and CDR3 amino acid sequence. Percentage overlap between repertoires was computed as shared unique clonotypes divided by the size of the smaller repertoire. RTK rarefaction, the Chao1 estimator, and Recon v2.1 estimates of unobserved clonotypes were used to assess repertoire richness. Generation probabilities for all TCRbeta clonotypes obtained by the gDNA method from a handful of donors were computed using OLGA. The source is immuneACCESS, and TCRdb retained only in-frame sequences with V and J called. Part of the clones is not carried over; for the studies checked, unresolved V genes explain less than half of this, and the remainder is unexplained. The V and J calls and clone size are taken from that table; D and trimming were inferred from the DNA. The table for this sample lists about 2.3 million clones; around 90% of them were counted only once. The ten largest clones capture 0.37% of the sample.

Taken from the germline V gene, the CDR1 and CDR2 loops are SNHLY and FYNNEI. Its CDR3 holds 17 amino acids, cysteine through phenylalanine. CDR3 DNA only is kept here, 51 bases in frame from base 1. Trimming removed 7 bases from V and 4 bases from J; the gene matches leave 13 bases unexplained. The donors were healthy, HIV-negative adults with no recently reported acute infections or vaccinations. Only Caucasian adults living in Nashville, Tennessee, USA were represented among the donors. CD4+ T cells were enriched through magnetic negative selection, after which naive cells were positively selected on CD45RA and the remaining negative fraction served as the memory subset. Blood was collected by leukapheresis, and PBMCs were isolated by Ficoll-Histopaque density gradient centrifugation and then cryopreserved in liquid nitrogen vapor phase. Analytical flow cytometry was used to check the purity and quantity of every magnetically sorted T cell population. Genomic DNA was isolated from each sorted fraction and quantified by UV absorbance on a Nanodrop 2000c.

Concerning this clone: The clone's antigen remains unknown. No much larger clonotype is one base removed from it; base qualities were not supplied.

Specimen: naive CD4+ T cells from PBMCs. The cell subset or site label corresponds to: CD45RA+ positively selected. The sequence joins TRBV2 to TRBJ1-2; TRBD1 aligns with 12 central bases. The clonotype was recovered from a man aged 18 to 29 in good health. Some clones in this sample may be carry-over from other donors' samples. The DNA reads as follows: TGTGCCAGCATAATAGGGACAGGGGGCTGGGCACGCTATGGCTACACCTTC. It specifies CASIIGTGGWARYGYTF.